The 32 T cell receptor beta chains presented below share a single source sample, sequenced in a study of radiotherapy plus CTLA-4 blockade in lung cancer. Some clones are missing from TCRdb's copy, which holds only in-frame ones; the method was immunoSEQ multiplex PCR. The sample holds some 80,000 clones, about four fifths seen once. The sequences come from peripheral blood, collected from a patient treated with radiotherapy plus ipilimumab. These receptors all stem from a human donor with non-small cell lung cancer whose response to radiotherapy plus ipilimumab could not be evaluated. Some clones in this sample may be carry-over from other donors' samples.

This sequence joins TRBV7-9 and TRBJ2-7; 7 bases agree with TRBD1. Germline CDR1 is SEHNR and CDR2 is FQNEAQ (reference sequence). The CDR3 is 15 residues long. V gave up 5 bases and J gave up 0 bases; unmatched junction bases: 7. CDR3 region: CASSRGQSASYEQYF. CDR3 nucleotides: TGTGCCAGCAGCCGGGGACAGAGCGCCTCCTACGAGCAGTACTTC.

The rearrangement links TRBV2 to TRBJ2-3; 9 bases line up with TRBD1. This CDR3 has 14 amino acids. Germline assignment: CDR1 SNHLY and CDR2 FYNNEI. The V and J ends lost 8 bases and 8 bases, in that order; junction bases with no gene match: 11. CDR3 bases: TGTGCCAGCGCCCGGGACAGGGATCCGGGTACGCAGTATTTT. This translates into CASARDRDPGTQYF.

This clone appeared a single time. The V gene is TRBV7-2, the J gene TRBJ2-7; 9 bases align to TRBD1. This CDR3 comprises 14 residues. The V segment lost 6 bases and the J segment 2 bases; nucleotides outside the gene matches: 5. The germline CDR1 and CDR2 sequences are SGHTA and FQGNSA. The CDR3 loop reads CASSPDRGAYEQYF. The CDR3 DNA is TGTGCCAGCAGTCCGGACAGGGGAGCCTACGAGCAGTACTTC.

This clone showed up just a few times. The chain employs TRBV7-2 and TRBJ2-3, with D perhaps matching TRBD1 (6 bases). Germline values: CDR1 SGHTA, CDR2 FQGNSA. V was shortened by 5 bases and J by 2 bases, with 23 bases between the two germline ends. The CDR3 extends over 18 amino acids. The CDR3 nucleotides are TGTGCCAGCAGCCCAAGACAGGACCCCACTGGGGACACAGATACGCAGTATTTT. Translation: CASSPRQDPTGDTDTQYF. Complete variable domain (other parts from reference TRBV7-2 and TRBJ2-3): GAGVSQSPSNKVTEKGKDVELRCDPISGHTALYWYRQSLGQGLEFLIYFQGNSAPDKSGLPSDRFSAERTGGSVSTLTIQRTQQEDSAVYLCASSPRQDPTGDTDTQYFGPGTRLTVL.

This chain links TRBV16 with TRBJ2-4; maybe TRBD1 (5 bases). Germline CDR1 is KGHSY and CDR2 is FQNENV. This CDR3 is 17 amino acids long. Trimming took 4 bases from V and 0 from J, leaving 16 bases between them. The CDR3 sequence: CASSLSEQGLAKNIQYF. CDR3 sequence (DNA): TGTGCCAGCAGCCTATCGGAGCAGGGTCTAGCCAAAAACATTCAGTACTTC.

The CDR3 DNA follows: TGTGCCGGAGGGGGGGCCGGGTTCGGGACCCAGTACTTC. It is translated as CAGGGAGFGTQYF. This chain links TRBV6-6 with TRBJ2-5, with D perhaps TRBD2 (7 bases). Trimming took 11 bases from V and 7 from J, leaving 20 bases between them. Germline values: CDR1 MNHNY, CDR2 SVGAGI (reference sequence). The CDR3 has 13 residues.

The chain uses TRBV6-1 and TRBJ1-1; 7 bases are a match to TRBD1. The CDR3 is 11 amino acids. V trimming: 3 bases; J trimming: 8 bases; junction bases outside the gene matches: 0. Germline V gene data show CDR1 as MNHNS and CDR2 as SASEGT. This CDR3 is CASSEGQEAFF. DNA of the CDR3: TGTGCCAGCAGTGAGGGACAGGAAGCTTTCTTT.

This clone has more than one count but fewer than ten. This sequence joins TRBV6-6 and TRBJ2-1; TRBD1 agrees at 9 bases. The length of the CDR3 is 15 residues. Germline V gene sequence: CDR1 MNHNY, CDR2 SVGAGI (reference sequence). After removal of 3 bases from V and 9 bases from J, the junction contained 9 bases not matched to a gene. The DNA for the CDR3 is TGTGCCAGCAGTTATTTACAGGGGGCAATCGGTGAGCAGTTCTTC. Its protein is CASSYLQGAIGEQFF.

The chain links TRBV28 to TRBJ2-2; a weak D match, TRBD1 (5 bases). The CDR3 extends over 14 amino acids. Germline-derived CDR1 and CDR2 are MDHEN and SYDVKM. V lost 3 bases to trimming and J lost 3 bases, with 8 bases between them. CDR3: CASSLYRHTGELFF. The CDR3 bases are TGTGCCAGCAGTTTGTACAGGCACACCGGGGAGCTGTTTTTT.

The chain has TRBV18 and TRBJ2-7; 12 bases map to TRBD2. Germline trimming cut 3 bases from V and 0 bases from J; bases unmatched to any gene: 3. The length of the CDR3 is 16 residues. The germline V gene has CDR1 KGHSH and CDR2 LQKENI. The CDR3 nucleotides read TGTGCCAGCTCACCTCCTAGCGGGGGGGCCTCCTACGAGCAGTACTTC. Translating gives CASSPPSGGASYEQYF.

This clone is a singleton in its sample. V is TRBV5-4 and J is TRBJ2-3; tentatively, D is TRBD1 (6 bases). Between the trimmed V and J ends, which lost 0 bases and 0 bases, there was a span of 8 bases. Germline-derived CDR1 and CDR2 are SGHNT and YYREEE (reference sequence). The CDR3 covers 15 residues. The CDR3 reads CASSLGQASTDTQYF. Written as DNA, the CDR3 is TGTGCCAGCAGCTTGGGACAGGCTAGCACAGATACGCAGTATTTT.

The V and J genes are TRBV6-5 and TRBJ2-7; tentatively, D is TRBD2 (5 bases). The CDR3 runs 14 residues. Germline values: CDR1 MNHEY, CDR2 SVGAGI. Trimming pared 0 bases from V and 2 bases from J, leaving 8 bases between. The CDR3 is CASSYSGVTYEQYF. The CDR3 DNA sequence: TGTGCCAGCAGTTACTCCGGGGTGACCTACGAGCAGTACTTC.

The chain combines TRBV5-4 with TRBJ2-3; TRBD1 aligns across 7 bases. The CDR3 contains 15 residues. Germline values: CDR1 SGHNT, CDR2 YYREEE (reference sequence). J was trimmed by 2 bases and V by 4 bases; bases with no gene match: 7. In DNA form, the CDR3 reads TGTGCCAGCAGCCTAGGACAGGATCACACAGATACGCAGTATTTT. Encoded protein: CASSLGQDHTDTQYF.

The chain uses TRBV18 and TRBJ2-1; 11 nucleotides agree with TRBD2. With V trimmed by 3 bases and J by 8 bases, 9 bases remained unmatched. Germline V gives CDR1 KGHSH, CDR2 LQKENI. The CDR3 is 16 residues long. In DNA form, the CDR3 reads TGTGCCAGCTCACCTCCTAGCGGGGGGCTCGGCGATGAGCAGTTCTTC. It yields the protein CASSPPSGGLGDEQFF.

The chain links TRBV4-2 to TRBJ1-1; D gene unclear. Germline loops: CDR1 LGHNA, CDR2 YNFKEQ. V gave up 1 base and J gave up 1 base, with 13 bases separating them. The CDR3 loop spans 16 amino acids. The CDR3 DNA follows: TGTGCCAGCAGCCAAGTTTTTATAGGCGGGAACACTGAAGCTTTCTTT. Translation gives CASSQVFIGGNTEAFF.

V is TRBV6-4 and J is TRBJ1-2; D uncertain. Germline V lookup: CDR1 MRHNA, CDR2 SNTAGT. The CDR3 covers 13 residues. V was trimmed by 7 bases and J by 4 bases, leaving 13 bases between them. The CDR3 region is CASNHPYGYGYTF. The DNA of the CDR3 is TGTGCCAGCAATCACCCCTATGGCTATGGCTACACCTTC.

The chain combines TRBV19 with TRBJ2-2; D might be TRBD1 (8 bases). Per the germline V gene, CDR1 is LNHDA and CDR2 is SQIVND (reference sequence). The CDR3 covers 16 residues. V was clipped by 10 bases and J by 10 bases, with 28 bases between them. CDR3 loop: CATSSYHRGGRLELFF. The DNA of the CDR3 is TGTGCCACCTCCTCATACCACAGGGGGGGTCGTTTGGAGCTGTTTTTT.

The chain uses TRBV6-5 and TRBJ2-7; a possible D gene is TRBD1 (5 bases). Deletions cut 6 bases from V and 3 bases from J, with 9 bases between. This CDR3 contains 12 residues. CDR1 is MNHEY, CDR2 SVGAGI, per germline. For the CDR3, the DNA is TGTGCCAGCAGAAAAGACAGCTACGAGCAGTACTTC. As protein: CASRKDSYEQYF.

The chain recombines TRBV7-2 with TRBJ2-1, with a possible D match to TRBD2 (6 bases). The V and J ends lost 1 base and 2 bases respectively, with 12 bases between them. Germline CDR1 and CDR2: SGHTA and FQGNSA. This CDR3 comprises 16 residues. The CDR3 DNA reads TGTGCCAGCAGCTTAGTGGCGGGAAAGACCTACAATGAGCAGTTCTTC. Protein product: CASSLVAGKTYNEQFF.

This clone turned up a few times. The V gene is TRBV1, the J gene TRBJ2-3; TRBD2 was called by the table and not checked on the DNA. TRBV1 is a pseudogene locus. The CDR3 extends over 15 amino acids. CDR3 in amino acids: CTSLLAGGAPDTQYF. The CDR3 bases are TGCACCAGCTTATTAGCGGGGGGGGCCCCAGATACGCAGTATTTT.

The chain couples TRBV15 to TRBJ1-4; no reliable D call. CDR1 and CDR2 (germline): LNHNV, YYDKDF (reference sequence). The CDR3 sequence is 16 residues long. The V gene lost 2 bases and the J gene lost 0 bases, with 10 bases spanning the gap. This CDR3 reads CATSRTPRTTNEKLFF. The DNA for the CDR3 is TGTGCCACCAGCAGAACCCCGAGGACAACTAATGAAAAACTGTTTTTT.

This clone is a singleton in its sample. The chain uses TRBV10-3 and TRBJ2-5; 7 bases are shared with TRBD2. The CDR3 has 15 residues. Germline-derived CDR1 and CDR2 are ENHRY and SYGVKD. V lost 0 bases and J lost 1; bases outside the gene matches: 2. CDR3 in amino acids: CAISESTSAQETQYF. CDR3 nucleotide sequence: TGTGCCATCAGTGAGTCCACTAGCGCCCAAGAGACCCAGTACTTC.

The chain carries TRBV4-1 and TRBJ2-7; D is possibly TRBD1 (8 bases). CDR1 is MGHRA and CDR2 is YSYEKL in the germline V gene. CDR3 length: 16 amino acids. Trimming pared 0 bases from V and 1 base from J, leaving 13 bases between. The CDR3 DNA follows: TGCGCCAGCAGCCAAGAAGCGGGACAGGCGTCCTACGAGCAGTACTTC. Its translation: CASSQEAGQASYEQYF.

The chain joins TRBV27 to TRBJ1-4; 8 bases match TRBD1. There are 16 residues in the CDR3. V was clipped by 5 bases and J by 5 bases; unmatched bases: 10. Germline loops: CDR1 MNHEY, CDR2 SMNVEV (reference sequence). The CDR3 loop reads CASSPLRTGQNEKLFF. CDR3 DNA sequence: TGTGCCAGCAGTCCCCTCCGGACAGGGCAGAATGAAAAACTGTTTTTT.

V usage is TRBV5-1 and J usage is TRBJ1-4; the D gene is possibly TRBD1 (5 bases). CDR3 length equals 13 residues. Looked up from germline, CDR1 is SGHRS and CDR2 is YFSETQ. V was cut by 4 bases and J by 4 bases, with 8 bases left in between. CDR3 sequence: CASSGTLNEKLFF. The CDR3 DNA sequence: TGCGCCAGCAGCGGGACTCTTAATGAAAAACTGTTTTTT.

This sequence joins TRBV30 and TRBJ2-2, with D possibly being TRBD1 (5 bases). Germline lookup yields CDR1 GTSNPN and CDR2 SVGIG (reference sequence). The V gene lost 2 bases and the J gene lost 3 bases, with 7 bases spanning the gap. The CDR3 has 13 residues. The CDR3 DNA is TGTGCCTGGAGTCTCAGGGACACCGGGGAGCTGTTTTTT. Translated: CAWSLRDTGELFF.

In DNA form, the CDR3 reads TGTGCCAGCGAGGGACAGGGGGCGGCAGATACGCAGTATTTT. Its protein product is CASEGQGAADTQYF. This sequence joins TRBV2 and TRBJ2-3; 12 nucleotides match TRBD1. Per germline, CDR1 SNHLY and CDR2 FYNNEI. Germline trimming cut 8 bases from V and 4 bases from J; bases unmatched to any gene: 4. The CDR3 spans 14 residues.

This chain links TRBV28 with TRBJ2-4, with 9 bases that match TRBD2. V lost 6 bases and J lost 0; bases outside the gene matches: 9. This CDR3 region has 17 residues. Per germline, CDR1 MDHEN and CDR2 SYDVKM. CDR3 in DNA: TGTGCCAGCAGACATACGAGCGGGGGGCTAGCCAAAAACATTCAGTACTTC. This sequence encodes CASRHTSGGLAKNIQYF.

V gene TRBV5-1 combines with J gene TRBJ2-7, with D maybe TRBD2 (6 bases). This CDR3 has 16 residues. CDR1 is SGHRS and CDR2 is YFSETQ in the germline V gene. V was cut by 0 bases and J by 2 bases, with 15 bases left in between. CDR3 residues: CASSLGSGTLAYEQYF. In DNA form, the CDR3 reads TGCGCCAGCAGCTTGGGGTCCGGGACTCTTGCCTACGAGCAGTACTTC.

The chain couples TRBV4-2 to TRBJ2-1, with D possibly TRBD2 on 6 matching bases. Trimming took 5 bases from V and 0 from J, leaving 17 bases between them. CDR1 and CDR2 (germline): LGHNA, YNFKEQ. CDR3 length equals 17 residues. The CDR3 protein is CASSVLAGGHSYNEQFF. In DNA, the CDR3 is TGTGCCAGCAGCGTTCTCGCCGGGGGTCACTCCTACAATGAGCAGTTCTTC.

This CDR3 reads CASSIPHRGADTQYF. The CDR3 nucleotides read TGTGCCAGTAGTATCCCTCACAGGGGCGCAGATACGCAGTATTTT. The chain employs TRBV19 and TRBJ2-3; 7 nucleotides match TRBD1. CDR3 size: 15 residues. Germline V lookup: CDR1 LNHDA, CDR2 SQIVND (reference sequence). Trimming cost V 3 bases and J 4 bases; bases outside gene matches: 7.

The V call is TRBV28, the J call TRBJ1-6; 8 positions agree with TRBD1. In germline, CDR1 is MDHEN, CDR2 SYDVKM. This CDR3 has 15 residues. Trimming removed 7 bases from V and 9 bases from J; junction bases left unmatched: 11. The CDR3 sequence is CASIPDRVEGSPLHF. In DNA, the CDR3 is TGTGCCAGCATCCCGGACAGGGTGGAGGGTTCACCCCTCCACTTT.